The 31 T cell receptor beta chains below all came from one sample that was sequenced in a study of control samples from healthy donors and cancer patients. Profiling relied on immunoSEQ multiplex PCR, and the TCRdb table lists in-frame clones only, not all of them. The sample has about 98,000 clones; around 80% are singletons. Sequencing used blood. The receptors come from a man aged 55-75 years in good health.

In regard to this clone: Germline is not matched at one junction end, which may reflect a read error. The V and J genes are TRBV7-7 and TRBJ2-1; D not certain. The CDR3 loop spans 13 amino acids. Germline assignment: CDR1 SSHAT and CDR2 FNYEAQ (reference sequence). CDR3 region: CASSLSGADEQFF. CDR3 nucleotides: TGTGCTAGCAGCTTATCCGGTGCGGATGAGCAGTTCTTC.

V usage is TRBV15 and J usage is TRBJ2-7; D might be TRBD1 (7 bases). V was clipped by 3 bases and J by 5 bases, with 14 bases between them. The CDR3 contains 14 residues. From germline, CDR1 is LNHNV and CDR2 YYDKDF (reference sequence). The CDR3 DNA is TGTGCCACCAGCAGGGAGGGACAGCAGGACGAGCAGTACTTC. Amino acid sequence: CATSREGQQDEQYF.

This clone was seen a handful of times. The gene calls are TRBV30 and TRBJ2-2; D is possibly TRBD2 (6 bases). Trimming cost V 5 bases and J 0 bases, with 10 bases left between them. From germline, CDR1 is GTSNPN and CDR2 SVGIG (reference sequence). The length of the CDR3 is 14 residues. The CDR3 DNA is TGTGCCTGGGGAGGGACTTCGAACACCGGGGAGCTGTTTTTT. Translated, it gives CAWGGTSNTGELFF.

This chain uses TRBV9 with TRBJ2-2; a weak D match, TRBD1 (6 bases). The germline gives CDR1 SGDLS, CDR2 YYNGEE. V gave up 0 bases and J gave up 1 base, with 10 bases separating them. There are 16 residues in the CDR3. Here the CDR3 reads CASSVAVGGNTGELFF. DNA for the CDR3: TGTGCCAGCAGCGTAGCGGTAGGGGGGAACACCGGGGAGCTGTTTTTT.

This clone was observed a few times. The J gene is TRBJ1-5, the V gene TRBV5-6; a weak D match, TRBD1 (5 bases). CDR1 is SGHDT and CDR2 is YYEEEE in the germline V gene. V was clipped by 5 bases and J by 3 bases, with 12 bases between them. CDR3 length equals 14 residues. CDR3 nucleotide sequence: TGTGCCAGCAGTAGAGGACAAAACAATCAGCCCCAGCATTTT. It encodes CASSRGQNNQPQHF. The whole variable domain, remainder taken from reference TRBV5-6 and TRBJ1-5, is DAGVTQSPTHLIKTRGQQVTLRCSPKSGHDTVSWYQQALGQGPQFIFQYYEEEERQRGNFPDRFSGHQFPNYSSELNVNALLLGDSALYLCASSRGQNNQPQHFGDGTRLSIL.

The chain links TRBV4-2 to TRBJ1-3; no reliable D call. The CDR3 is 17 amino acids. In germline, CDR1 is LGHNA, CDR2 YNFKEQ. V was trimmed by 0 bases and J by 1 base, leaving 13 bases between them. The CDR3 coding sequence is TGTGCCAGCAGCCAAGATAGATCAGGTTTATCTGGAAACACCATATATTTT. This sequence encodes CASSQDRSGLSGNTIYF.

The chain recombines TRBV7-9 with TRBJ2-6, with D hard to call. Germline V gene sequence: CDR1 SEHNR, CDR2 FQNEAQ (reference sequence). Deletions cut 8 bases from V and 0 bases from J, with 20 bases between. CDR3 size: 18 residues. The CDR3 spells CASDQRSGRYSGANVLTF. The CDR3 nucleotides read TGTGCCAGCGACCAGAGGTCCGGACGGTACTCTGGGGCCAACGTCCTGACTTTC.

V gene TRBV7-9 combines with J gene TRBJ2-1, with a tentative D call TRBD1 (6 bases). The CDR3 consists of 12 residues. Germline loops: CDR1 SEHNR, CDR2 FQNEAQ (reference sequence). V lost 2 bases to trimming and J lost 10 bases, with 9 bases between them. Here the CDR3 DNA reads TGTGCCAGCAGCTTAACTGGGACAGAGCAGTTCTTC. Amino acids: CASSLTGTEQFF.

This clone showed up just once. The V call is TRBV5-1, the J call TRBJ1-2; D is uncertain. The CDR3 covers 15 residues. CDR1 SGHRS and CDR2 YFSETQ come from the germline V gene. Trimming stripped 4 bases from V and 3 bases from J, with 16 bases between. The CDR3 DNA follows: TGCGCCAGCAGCCTGTGGACCTCGAGGGACTATGGCTACACCTTC. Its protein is CASSLWTSRDYGYTF.

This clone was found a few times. DNA of the CDR3: TGTGCCAGCAGCTCCTCCGAGGGGCCCTCCGATGGCTACACCTTC. Translated: CASSSSEGPSDGYTF. This chain uses TRBV7-8 with TRBJ1-2; a possible D gene is TRBD1 (5 bases). The CDR3 extends over 15 amino acids. V was cut by 4 bases and J by 6 bases, with 18 bases left in between. The germline gives CDR1 SGHVS, CDR2 FQNEAQ. The entire variable domain, with the rest obtained from reference TRBV7-8 and TRBJ1-2, is as follows: GAGVSQSPRYKVAKRGQDVALRCDPISGHVSLFWYQQALGQGPEFLTYFQNEAQLDKSGLPSDRFFAERPEGSVSTLKIQRTQQEDSAVYLCASSSSEGPSDGYTFGSGTRLTVV.

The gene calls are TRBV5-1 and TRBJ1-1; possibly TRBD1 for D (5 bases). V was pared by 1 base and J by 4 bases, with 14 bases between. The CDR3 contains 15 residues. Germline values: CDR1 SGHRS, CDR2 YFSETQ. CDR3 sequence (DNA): TGCGCCAGCAGCTTGCAGGGAGACCGGAGCACTGAAGCTTTCTTT. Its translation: CASSLQGDRSTEAFF.

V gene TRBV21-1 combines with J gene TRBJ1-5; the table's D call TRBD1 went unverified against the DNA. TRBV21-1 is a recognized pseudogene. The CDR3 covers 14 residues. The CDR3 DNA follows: TGTGCCAGCAGCAAAGGGACAGGGGATCAGCCCCAGCATTTT. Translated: CASSKGTGDQPQHF.

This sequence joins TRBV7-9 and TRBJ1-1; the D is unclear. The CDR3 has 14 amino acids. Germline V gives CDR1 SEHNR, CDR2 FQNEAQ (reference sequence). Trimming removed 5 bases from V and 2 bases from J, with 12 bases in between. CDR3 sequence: CASSPIRLNTEAFF. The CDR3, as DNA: TGTGCCAGCAGCCCCATCCGCCTAAACACTGAAGCTTTCTTT.

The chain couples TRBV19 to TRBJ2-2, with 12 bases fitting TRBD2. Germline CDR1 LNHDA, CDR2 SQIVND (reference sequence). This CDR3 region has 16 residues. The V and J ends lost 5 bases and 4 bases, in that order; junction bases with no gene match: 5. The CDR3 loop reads CASSPLAGGSTGELFF. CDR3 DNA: TGTGCCAGTAGTCCGCTAGCGGGAGGGAGCACCGGGGAGCTGTTTTTT. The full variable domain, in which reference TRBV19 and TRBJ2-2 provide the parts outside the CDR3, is DGGITQSPKYLFRKEGQNVTLSCEQNLNHDAMYWYRQDPGQGLRLIYYSQIVNDFQKGDIAEGYSVSREKKESFPLTVTSAQKNPTAFYLCASSPLAGGSTGELFFGEGSRLTVL.

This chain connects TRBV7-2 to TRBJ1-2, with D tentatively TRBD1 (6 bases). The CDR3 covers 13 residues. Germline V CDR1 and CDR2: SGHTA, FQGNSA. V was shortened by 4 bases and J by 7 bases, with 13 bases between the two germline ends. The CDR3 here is CASSSPGTTGYTF. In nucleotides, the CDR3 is TGTGCCAGCAGCTCCCCCGGGACAACTGGCTACACCTTC.

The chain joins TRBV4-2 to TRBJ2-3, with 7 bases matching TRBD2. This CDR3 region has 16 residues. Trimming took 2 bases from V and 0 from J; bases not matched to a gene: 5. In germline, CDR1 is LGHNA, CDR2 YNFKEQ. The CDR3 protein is CASSQLAASSTDTQYF. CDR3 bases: TGTGCCAGCAGCCAACTAGCGGCCTCGAGCACAGATACGCAGTATTTT.

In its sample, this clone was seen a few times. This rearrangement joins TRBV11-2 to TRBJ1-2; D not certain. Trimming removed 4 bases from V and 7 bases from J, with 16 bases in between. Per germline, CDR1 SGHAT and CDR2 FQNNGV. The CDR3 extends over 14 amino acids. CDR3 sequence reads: CASSSVSYGLGYTF. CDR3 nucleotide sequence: TGTGCCAGCAGCTCCGTTTCTTACGGGCTTGGCTACACCTTC. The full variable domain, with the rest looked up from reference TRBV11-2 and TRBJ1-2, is EAGVAQSPRYKIIEKRQSVAFWCNPISGHATLYWYQQILGQGPKLLIQFQNNGVVDDSQLPKDRFSAERLKGVDSTLKIQPAKLEDSAVYLCASSSVSYGLGYTFGSGTRLTVV.

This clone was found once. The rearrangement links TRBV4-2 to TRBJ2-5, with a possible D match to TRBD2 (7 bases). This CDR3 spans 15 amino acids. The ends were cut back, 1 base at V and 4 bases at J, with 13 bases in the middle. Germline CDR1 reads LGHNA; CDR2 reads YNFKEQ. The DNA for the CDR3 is TGTGCCAGCAGCCAAGCCGGGGGGCTTCGAGAGACCCAGTACTTC. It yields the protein CASSQAGGLRETQYF.

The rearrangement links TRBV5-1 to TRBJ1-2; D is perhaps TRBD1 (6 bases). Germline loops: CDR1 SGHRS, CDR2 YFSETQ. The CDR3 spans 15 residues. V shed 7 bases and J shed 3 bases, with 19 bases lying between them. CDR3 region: CASHKGGGADYGYTF. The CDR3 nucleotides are TGCGCCAGCCACAAGGGGGGGGGCGCCGACTATGGCTACACCTTC. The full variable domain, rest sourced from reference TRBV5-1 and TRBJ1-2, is KAGVTQTPRYLIKTRGQQVTLSCSPISGHRSVSWYQQTPGQGLQFLFEYFSETQRNKGNFPGRFSGRQFSNSRSEMNVSTLELGDSALYLCASHKGGGADYGYTFGSGTRLTVV.

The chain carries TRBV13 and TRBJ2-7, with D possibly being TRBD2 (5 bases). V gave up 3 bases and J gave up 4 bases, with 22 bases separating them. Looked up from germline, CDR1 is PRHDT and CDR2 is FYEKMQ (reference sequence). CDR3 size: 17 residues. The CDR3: CASSFGRRRLRPYEQYF. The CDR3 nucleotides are TGTGCCAGCAGCTTTGGGCGCAGGAGACTACGCCCTTACGAGCAGTACTTC.

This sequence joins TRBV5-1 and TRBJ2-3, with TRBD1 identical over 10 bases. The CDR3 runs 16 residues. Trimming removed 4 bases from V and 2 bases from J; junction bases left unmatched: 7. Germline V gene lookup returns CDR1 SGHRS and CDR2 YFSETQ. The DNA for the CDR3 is TGCGCCAGCAGCAGGGGGACAGGGGATACCACAGATACGCAGTATTTT. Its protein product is CASSRGTGDTTDTQYF.

The DNA for the CDR3 is TGTGCCAGTAGGCTATTTACGACGGTGGACACTGAAGCTTTCTTT. It encodes CASRLFTTVDTEAFF. V and J are TRBV19 and TRBJ1-1, with no clear D. The CDR3 has 15 residues. Germline CDR1 LNHDA, CDR2 SQIVND (reference sequence). Trimming removed 6 bases from V and 3 bases from J, with 17 bases in between.

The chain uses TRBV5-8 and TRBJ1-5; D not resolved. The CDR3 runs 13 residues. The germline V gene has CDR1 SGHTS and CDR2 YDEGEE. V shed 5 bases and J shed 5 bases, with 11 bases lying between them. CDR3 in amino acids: CASSYYTDQPQHF. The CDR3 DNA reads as TGTGCCAGCAGTTACTACACCGATCAGCCCCAGCATTTT.

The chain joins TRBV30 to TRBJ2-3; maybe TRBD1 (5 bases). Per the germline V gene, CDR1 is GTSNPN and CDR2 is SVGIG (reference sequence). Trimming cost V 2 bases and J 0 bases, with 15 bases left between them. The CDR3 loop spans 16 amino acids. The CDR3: CAWSRRGGGSTDTQYF. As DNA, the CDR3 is TGTGCCTGGAGTCGAAGGGGCGGCGGAAGCACAGATACGCAGTATTTT.

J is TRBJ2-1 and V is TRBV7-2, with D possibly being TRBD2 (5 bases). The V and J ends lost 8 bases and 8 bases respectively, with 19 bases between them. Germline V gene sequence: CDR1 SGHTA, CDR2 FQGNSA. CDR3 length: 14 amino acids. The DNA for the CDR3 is TGTGCCAGCGGGCTGAGGGTTAGCCCATATGAGCAGTTCTTC. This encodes CASGLRVSPYEQFF.

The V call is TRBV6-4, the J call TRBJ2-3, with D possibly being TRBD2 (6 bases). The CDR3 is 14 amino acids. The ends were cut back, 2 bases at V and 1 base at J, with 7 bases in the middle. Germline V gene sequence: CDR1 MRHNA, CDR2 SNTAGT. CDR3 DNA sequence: TGTGCCAGCAGTGACCGCGGGGGCACAGATACGCAGTATTTT. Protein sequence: CASSDRGGTDTQYF.

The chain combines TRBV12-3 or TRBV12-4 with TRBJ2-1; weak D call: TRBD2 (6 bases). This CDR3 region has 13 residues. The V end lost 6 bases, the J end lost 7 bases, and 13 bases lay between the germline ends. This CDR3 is CASSLGTSNEQFF. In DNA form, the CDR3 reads TGTGCCAGCAGCCTTGGGACTTCTAATGAGCAGTTCTTC.

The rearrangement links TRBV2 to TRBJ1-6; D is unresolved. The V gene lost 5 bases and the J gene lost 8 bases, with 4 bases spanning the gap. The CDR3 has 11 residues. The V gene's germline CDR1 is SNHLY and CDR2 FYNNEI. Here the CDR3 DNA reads TGTGCCAGCAGTCTCTATTCACCCCTCCACTTT. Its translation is CASSLYSPLHF. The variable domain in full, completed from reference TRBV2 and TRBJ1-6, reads EPEVTQTPSHQVTQMGQEVILRCVPISNHLYFYWYRQILGQKVEFLVSFYNNEISEKSEIFDDQFSVERPDGSNFTLKIRSTKLEDSAMYFCASSLYSPLHFGNGTRLTVT.

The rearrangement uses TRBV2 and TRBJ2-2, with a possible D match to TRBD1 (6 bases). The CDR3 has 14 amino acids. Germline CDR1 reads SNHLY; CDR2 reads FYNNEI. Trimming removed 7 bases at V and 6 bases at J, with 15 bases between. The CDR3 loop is CASNPSRGPGELFF. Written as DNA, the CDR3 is TGTGCCAGCAACCCTTCCAGGGGTCCCGGGGAGCTGTTTTTT.

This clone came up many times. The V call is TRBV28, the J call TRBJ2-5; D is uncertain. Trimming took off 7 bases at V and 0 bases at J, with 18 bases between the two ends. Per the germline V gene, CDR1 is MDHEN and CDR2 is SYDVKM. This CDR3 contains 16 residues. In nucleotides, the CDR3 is TGTGCCAGCACCCTCGGACCTCAAGTGTACCAAGAGACCCAGTACTTC. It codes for CASTLGPQVYQETQYF.

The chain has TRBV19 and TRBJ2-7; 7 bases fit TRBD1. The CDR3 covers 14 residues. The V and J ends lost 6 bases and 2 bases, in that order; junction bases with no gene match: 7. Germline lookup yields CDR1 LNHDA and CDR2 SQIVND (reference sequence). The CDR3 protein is CASSPTGFTYEQYF. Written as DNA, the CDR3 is TGTGCCAGTAGCCCGACAGGGTTTACCTACGAGCAGTACTTC. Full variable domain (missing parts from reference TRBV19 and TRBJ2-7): DGGITQSPKYLFRKEGQNVTLSCEQNLNHDAMYWYRQDPGQGLRLIYYSQIVNDFQKGDIAEGYSVSREKKESFPLTVTSAQKNPTAFYLCASSPTGFTYEQYFGPGTRLTVT.